A selection of T cell receptor beta chains follows, all from one sample in a study of cytomegalovirus exposure and HLA in healthy donors. Some clones are missing from TCRdb's copy, which holds only in-frame ones; the method was immunoSEQ multiplex PCR. The sample records 200,000 to 250,000 clones, roughly 83% being singletons. Sample: PBMCs. Receptor source: a boy under 10 years old in good health and CMV-seronegative. The CDR3 runs from the conserved cysteine through the conserved F or W. The order of the fields is clone size, J gene, V gene, D gene, CDR3 DNA, CDR3 protein. The D gene is left open where the match is weak. Some rows have no size entry. The others give once, few or many, or a class for an expanded clone.

>NA|TRBJ2-7|TRBV29-1|NA
TGCAGCGTTCCCCCCTACGAGCAGTACTTC
CSVPPYEQYF
>NA|TRBJ2-7|TRBV5-1|TRBD1
TGCGCCAGCAGCTTGGCCATGGAGACAGGGGGCAGGAACGAGCAGTACTTC
CASSLAMETGGRNEQYF
>NA|TRBJ1-2|TRBV7-9|TRBD1
TGTGCCAGCAGAACTACAGGGGACGTCTATGGCTACACCTTC
CASRTTGDVYGYTF
>NA|TRBJ1-4|TRBV9|TRBD1
TGTGCCAGCAGCGCCGAGGGGACAGGGAGAGAAAAACTGTTTTTT
CASSAEGTGREKLFF
>once|TRBJ2-1|TRBV7-9|TRBD2
TGTGCCAGCAGCTCCCTGGCCGGGACTAGCGGGACCCACTTCAATGAGCAGTTCTTC
CASSSLAGTSGTHFNEQFF
>NA|TRBJ2-1|TRBV5-1|TRBD2
TGCGCCAGCAGCTTGGGGCTAGCGGGCACCTACAATGAGCAGTTCTTC
CASSLGLAGTYNEQFF
>few|TRBJ2-5|TRBV5-4|TRBD1
TGTGCCAGCAGCTTGGCGGGACAGAAAGAGACCCAGTACTTC
CASSLAGQKETQYF
>NA|TRBJ2-7|TRBV6-5|TRBD1
TGTGCCAGCGCCCGGGACAGTTCCTACGAGCAGTACTTC
CASARDSSYEQYF
>NA|TRBJ2-1|TRBV25-1|TRBD1
TGTGCCAGCAATGCCGGGACAGGGGACACCGGGCAGTTCTTC
CASNAGTGDTGQFF
>once|TRBJ2-7|TRBV27|TRBD1
TGTGCCAGCAGTTTTTCAGGGGGCAATTTCTACGTGCAGTACTTC
CASSFSGGNFYVQYF
>NA|TRBJ2-3|TRBV14|TRBD1
TGTGCCAGCAGCCAAGACCAGGGGGCCACAGATACGCAGTATTTT
CASSQDQGATDTQYF